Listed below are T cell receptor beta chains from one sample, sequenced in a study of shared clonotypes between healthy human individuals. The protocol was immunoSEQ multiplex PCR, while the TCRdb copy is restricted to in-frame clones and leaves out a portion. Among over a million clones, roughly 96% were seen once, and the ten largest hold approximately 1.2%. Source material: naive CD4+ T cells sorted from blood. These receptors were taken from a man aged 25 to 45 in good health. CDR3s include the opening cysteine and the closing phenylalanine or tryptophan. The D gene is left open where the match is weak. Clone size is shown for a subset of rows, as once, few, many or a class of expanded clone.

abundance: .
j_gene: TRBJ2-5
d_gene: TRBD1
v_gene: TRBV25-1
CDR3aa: CASRWTGLGETQYF
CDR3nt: TGTGCCAGCAGATGGACAGGGTTGGGGGAGACCCAGTACTTC

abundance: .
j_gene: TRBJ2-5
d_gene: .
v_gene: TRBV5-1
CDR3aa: CASSLLQETQYF
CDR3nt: TGCGCCAGCAGCTTGCTGCAAGAGACCCAGTACTTC

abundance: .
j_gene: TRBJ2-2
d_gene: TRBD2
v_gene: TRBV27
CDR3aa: CASSLLAPTSGRALTGELFF
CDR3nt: TGTGCCAGCAGTTTACTTGCCCCGACTAGCGGGAGGGCCCTCACCGGGGAGCTGTTTTTT

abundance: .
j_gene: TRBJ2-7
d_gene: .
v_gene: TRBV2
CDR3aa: CASSGESSYEQYF
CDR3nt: TGTGCCAGCAGTGGTGAGAGCTCCTACGAGCAGTACTTC

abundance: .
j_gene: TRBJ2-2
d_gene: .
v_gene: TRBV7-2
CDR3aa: CASSLDGSNTGELFF
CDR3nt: TGTGCCAGCAGCTTAGATGGGAGCAACACCGGGGAGCTGTTTTTT

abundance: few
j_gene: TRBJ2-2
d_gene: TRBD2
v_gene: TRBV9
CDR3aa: CASSVTSGNTGELFF
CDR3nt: TGTGCCAGCAGCGTAACTAGCGGAAACACCGGGGAGCTGTTTTTT

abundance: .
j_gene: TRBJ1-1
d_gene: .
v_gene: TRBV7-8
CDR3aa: CASSSRGTEAFF
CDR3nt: TGTGCCAGCAGCTCTAGGGGCACTGAAGCTTTCTTT

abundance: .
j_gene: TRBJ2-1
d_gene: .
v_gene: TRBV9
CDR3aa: CASSVVGSPNEQFF
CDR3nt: TGTGCCAGCAGCGTAGTCGGGAGTCCCAATGAGCAGTTCTTC

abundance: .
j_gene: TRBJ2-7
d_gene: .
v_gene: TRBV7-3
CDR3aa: CASSLKGGGYEQYF
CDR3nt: TGTGCCAGCAGCTTAAAGGGAGGAGGGTACGAGCAGTACTTC

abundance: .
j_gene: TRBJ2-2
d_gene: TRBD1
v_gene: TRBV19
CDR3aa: CASSTPGQRTGELFF
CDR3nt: TGTGCCAGTAGTACCCCGGGACAGCGTACCGGGGAGCTGTTTTTT

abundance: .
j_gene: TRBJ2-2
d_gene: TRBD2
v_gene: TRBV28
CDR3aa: CASSATSGRSTGELFF
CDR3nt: TGTGCCAGCAGTGCGACTAGCGGGAGGTCGACCGGGGAGCTGTTTTTT

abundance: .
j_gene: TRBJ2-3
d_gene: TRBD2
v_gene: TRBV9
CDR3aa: CASSVAGGRASTDTQYF
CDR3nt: TGTGCCAGCAGCGTAGCAGGCGGGAGGGCCAGCACAGATACGCAGTATTTT

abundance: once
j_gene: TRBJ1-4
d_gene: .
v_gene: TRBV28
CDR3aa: CASSKGWEKLFF
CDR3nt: TGTGCCAGCAGCAAGGGGTGGGAAAAACTGTTTTTT

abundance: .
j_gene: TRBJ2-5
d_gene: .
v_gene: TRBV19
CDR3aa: CASSTSRETQYF
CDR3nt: TGTGCCAGTAGTACCTCGCGAGAGACCCAGTACTTC

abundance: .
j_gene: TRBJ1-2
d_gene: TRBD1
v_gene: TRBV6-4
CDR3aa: CASSATGTGEGYTF
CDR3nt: TGTGCCAGCAGTGCTACCGGGACAGGGGAAGGCTACACCTTC

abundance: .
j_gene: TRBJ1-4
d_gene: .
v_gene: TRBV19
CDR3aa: CASKEVTTNEKLFF
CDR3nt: TGTGCCAGTAAGGAGGTAACAACTAATGAAAAACTGTTTTTT

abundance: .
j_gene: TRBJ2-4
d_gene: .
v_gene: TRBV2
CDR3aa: CASSVPGWHIQYF
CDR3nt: TGTGCCAGCAGTGTTCCAGGATGGCACATTCAGTACTTC

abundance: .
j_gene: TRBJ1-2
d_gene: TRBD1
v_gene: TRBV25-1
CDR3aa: CASSEPGGHYGYTF
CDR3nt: TGTGCCAGCAGTGAACCAGGGGGCCACTATGGCTACACCTTC

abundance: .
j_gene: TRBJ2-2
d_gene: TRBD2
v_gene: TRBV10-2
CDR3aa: CASSGTSRTGELFF
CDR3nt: TGCGCCAGCAGTGGGACTAGCCGCACCGGGGAGCTGTTTTTT

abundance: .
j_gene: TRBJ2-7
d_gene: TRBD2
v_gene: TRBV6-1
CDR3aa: CASNLAASYEQYF
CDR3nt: TGTGCCAGCAATCTAGCGGCCTCCTACGAGCAGTACTTC

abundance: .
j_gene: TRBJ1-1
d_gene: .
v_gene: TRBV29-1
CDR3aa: CSHSLNTEAFF
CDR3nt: TGCAGCCATAGTTTGAACACTGAAGCTTTCTTT

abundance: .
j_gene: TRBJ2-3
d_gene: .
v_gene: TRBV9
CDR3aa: CASSVVGWGTDTQYF
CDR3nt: TGTGCCAGCAGCGTGGTGGGTTGGGGCACAGATACGCAGTATTTT

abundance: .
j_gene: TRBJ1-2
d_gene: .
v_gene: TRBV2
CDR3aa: CASRTSATLSSYGYTF
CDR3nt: TGTGCCAGCAGGACTTCAGCTACCCTTTCCTCTTATGGCTACACCTTC

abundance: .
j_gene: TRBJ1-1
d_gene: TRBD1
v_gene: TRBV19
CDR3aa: CASSMDHRGPKGNTEAFF
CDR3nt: TGTGCCAGTAGTATGGATCACAGGGGGCCCAAAGGGAACACTGAAGCTTTCTTT

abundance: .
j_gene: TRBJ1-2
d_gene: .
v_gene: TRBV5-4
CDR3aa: CASSLDRTGYTF
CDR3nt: TGTGCCAGCAGCTTGGACAGGACTGGCTACACCTTC

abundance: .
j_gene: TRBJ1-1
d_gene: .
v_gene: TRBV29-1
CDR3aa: CSVEADSEAFF
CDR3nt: TGCAGCGTTGAAGCCGACAGTGAAGCTTTCTTT

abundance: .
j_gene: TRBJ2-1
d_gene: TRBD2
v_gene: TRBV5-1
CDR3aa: CASSLVGLAGVRYNEQFF
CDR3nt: TGCGCCAGCAGCTTGGTAGGACTAGCGGGAGTTAGGTACAATGAGCAGTTCTTC

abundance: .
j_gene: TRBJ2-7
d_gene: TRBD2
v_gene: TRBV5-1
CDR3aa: CASSLLAGYEQYF
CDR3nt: TGCGCCAGCAGCTTGCTAGCGGGCTACGAGCAGTACTTC

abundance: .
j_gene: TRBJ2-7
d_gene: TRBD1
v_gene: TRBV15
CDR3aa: CATSREGQSYEQYF
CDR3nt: TGTGCCACCAGCAGAGAGGGACAGTCCTACGAGCAGTACTTC

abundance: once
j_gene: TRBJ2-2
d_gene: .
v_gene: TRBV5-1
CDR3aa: CASSPETTGANTGELFF
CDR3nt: TGCGCCAGCAGCCCAGAAACGACGGGCGCGAACACCGGGGAGCTGTTTTTT

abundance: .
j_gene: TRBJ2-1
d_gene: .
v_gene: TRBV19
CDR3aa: CASSIRYYNEQFF
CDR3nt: TGTGCCAGTAGTATCCGGTACTACAATGAGCAGTTCTTC

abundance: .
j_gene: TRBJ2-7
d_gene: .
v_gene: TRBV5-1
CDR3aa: CASSLDGQGYEQYF
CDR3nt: TGCGCCAGCAGCTTGGATGGTCAGGGCTACGAGCAGTACTTC

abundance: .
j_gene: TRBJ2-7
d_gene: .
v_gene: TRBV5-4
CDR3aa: CASSSGIGYEQYF
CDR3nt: TGTGCCAGCAGCTCCGGGATAGGGTACGAGCAGTACTTC

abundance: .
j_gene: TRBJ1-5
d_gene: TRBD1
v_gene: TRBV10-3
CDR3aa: CAISESGDSGPQHF
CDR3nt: TGTGCCATCAGTGAGTCGGGGGACAGCGGGCCCCAGCATTTT

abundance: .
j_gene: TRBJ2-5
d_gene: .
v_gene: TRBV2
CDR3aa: CASSGGNQETQYF
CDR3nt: TGTGCCAGCAGTGGGGGGAATCAAGAGACCCAGTACTTC

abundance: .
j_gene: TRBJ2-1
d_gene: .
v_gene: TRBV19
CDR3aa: CASSMFAGLSSYNEQFF
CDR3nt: TGTGCCAGTAGTATGTTTGCGGGGCTGAGCTCCTACAATGAGCAGTTCTTC

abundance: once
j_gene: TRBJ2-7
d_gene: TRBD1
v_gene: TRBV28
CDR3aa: CASNLAGTGPYEQYF
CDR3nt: TGTGCCAGCAACCTTGCTGGGACAGGGCCCTACGAGCAGTACTTC

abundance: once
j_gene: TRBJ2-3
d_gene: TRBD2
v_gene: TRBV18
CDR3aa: CASSKTSGRGTDTQYF
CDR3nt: TGTGCCAGCTCAAAGACTAGCGGAAGAGGAACAGATACGCAGTATTTT

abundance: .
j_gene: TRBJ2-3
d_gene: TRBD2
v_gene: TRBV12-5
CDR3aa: CASLLAGTDTQYF
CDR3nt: TGTGCTAGCCTCCTAGCGGGCACAGATACGCAGTATTTT

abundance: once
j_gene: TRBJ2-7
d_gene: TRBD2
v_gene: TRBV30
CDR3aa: CAWRSRTSFYEQYF
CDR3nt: TGTGCCTGGAGGTCGCGGACTAGCTTCTACGAGCAGTACTTC

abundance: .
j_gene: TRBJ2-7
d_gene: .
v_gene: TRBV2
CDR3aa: CAASKGYEQYF
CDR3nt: TGTGCCGCCTCTAAAGGATACGAGCAGTACTTC

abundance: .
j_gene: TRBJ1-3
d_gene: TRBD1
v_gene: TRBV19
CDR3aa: CASSILGGSGNTIYF
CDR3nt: TGTGCCAGTAGTATCCTAGGGGGCTCCGGAAACACCATATATTTT

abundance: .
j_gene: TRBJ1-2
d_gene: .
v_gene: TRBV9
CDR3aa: CASSAGINYGYTF
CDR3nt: TGTGCCAGCTCGGCAGGGATCAACTATGGCTACACCTTC